These 18 T cell receptor beta chains share one sample of origin, sequenced in a study of blood T cell repertoires in COVID-19. Profiling relied on immunoSEQ multiplex PCR, and the TCRdb table lists in-frame clones only, not all of them. The sample consists of approximately 220,000 clones, 83% of them appearing once. Sequenced input: peripheral blood. The receptors here all came from a woman in her forties with active or convalescent COVID-19.

In this sample, this clone turned up a few times. The chain joins TRBV9 to TRBJ2-1; TRBD2 matches 9 bases. Germline-derived CDR1 and CDR2 are SGDLS and YYNGEE. V gave up 3 bases and J gave up 4 bases; unmatched junction bases: 8. CDR3 length: 16 amino acids. CDR3 bases: TGTGCCAGCAGCGCAAGCGGGGGGAACCCTTACAATGAGCAGTTCTTC. It codes for CASSASGGNPYNEQFF.

The gene calls are TRBV10-1 and TRBJ2-3; TRBD1 might be the D (6 bases). Germline CDR1 WNHNN, CDR2 SYGVQD (reference sequence). Trimming cost V 6 bases and J 10 bases, with 17 bases left between them. This CDR3 comprises 13 residues. This CDR3 reads CASRGTGNGPQYF. The CDR3 DNA reads as TGCGCCAGCAGAGGCACAGGGAATGGGCCGCAGTATTTT.

This chain uses TRBV2 with TRBJ2-1; 13 bases map to TRBD2. J lost 4 bases, V lost 7 bases, and 4 bases had no gene match. Germline CDR1 reads SNHLY; CDR2 reads FYNNEI. There are 15 residues in the CDR3. The CDR3 nucleotides read TGTGCCAGCAAAGGACTAGCGGGGGAATACAATGAGCAGTTCTTC. This gives the protein CASKGLAGEYNEQFF. Full variable domain (rest looked up from reference TRBV2 and TRBJ2-1): EPEVTQTPSHQVTQMGQEVILRCVPISNHLYFYWYRQILGQKVEFLVSFYNNEISEKSEIFDDQFSVERPDGSNFTLKIRSTKLEDSAMYFCASKGLAGEYNEQFFGPGTRLTVL.

The chain is built from TRBV19 and TRBJ2-3; D may be TRBD2 (5 bases). There are 16 residues in the CDR3. Germline V CDR1 and CDR2: LNHDA, SQIVND (reference sequence). Trimming removed 5 bases at V and 0 bases at J, with 15 bases between. This chain's CDR3 is CASSPRTASSTDTQYF. Here the CDR3 DNA reads TGTGCCAGTAGTCCCCGGACTGCTTCTAGCACAGATACGCAGTATTTT.

V usage is TRBV7-9 and J usage is TRBJ1-3; 7 nucleotides align to TRBD1. Germline-derived CDR1 and CDR2 are SEHNR and FQNEAQ (reference sequence). With 1 base clipped from V and 3 bases from J, the junction kept 3 bases outside the gene matches. The CDR3 is 15 amino acids. CDR3 in amino acids: CASSLGDSLGNTIYF. In nucleotides, the CDR3 is TGTGCCAGCAGCTTAGGGGACAGTCTTGGAAACACCATATATTTT.

J is TRBJ1-1 and V is TRBV5-1, with TRBD1 matching 9 bases. Germline CDR1 SGHRS, CDR2 YFSETQ. The CDR3 has 15 amino acids. The trim removed 2 bases at V and 2 bases at J, leaving 4 bases unmatched. CDR3 DNA sequence: TGCGCCAGCAGCTTCCGGGACAGGGTCAACACTGAAGCTTTCTTT. Its protein is CASSFRDRVNTEAFF.

The chain joins TRBV28 to TRBJ2-5; D is uncertain. Germline V gene lookup returns CDR1 MDHEN and CDR2 SYDVKM. The V and J ends lost 3 bases and 8 bases respectively, with 13 bases between them. There are 13 residues in the CDR3. CDR3 region: CASSFLTPVTQYF. In DNA form, the CDR3 reads TGTGCCAGCAGTTTCCTAACCCCGGTAACCCAGTACTTC.

The rearrangement links TRBV19 to TRBJ2-1; TRBD2 aligns across 14 bases. J was trimmed by 7 bases and V by 3 bases; bases with no gene match: 5. Germline V gene sequence: CDR1 LNHDA, CDR2 SQIVND (reference sequence). The CDR3 is made up of 16 amino acids. The CDR3 loop is CASSMAGTSGGNEQFF. DNA of the CDR3: TGTGCCAGTAGTATGGCCGGGACTAGCGGGGGTAATGAGCAGTTCTTC.

This chain joins TRBV5-6 and TRBJ2-6; TRBD1 agrees at 8 bases. Germline CDR1 and CDR2: SGHDT and YYEEEE. The CDR3 has 19 amino acids. V was clipped by 0 bases and J by 0 bases; unmatched bases: 8. CDR3 region: CASSLATGVLPSGANVLTF. The CDR3, as DNA: TGTGCCAGCAGCTTGGCGACAGGGGTTCTACCCTCTGGGGCCAACGTCCTGACTTTC.

This chain uses TRBV7-3 with TRBJ2-7; 10 bases match TRBD1. Trimming cost V 5 bases and J 6 bases; bases outside gene matches: 22. CDR3 length equals 19 residues. Germline V lookup: CDR1 SGHTA, CDR2 FQGTGA. CDR3 coding DNA: TGTGCCAGCAGCCCTCCGGGACAGGGGCCCTCTACACGGGGGAGCGAGCAGTACTTC. Translation: CASSPPGQGPSTRGSEQYF.

This sequence joins TRBV18 and TRBJ2-1; possible D gene TRBD2, 6 bases. Trimming cost V 0 bases and J 3 bases, with 6 bases left between them. This CDR3 has 14 residues. The germline V gene has CDR1 KGHSH and CDR2 LQKENI. The CDR3 DNA sequence: TGTGCCAGCTCACCACCGACTAGCTACAATGAGCAGTTCTTC. Its translation is CASSPPTSYNEQFF.

This rearrangement joins TRBV30 to TRBJ1-3; the D is unclear. Per the germline V gene, CDR1 is GTSNPN and CDR2 is SVGIG (reference sequence). Trimming took 5 bases from V and 8 from J, leaving 16 bases between them. The CDR3 runs 13 residues. The CDR3 DNA reads TGTGCCTGGCTTTCGGCCAGAGGGCACACCATATATTTT. Protein: CAWLSARGHTIYF.

The chain carries TRBV21-1 and TRBJ2-5; TRBD1 is the table's D call, not checked against the DNA. TRBV21-1 is noted as a pseudogene. This CDR3 has 15 amino acids. The chain's CDR3 is CASSPPYRVDETQYF. CDR3 sequence (DNA): TGTGCCAGCAGCCCACCGTACAGGGTGGATGAGACCCAGTACTTC.

DNA for the CDR3: TGTGCCAGCAGCTTAGAGATGTCCGGGACAGGGAATGAAAAACTGTTTTTT. As protein: CASSLEMSGTGNEKLFF. The chain links TRBV11-3 to TRBJ1-4; 9 nucleotides line up with TRBD1. This CDR3 comprises 17 residues. CDR1 and CDR2 (germline): SGHNT, YENEEA. The junction had 7 bases not matched to a gene; V was cut back by 0 bases and J by 5 bases. Drawing the rest from reference TRBV11-3 and TRBJ1-4, the complete variable domain is EAGVVQSPRYKIIEKKQPVAFWCNPISGHNTLYWYLQNLGQGPELLIRYENEEAVDDSQLPKDRFSAERLKGVDSTLKIQPAELGDSAVYLCASSLEMSGTGNEKLFFGSGTQLSVL.

This chain uses TRBV2 with TRBJ2-1, with 9 bases lining up with TRBD1. The germline V gene has CDR1 SNHLY and CDR2 FYNNEI. The CDR3 runs to 13 residues. Trimming at V came to 4 bases and at J to 6 bases, leaving 1 base not matched to a gene. CDR3 in amino acids: CASSADRGNEQFF. CDR3 nucleotides: TGTGCCAGCAGTGCGGACAGGGGCAATGAGCAGTTCTTC.

The table lists this clone with a few counts. This rearrangement joins TRBV7-3 to TRBJ1-1; possible D gene TRBD1, 5 bases. Germline V gives CDR1 SGHTA, CDR2 FQGTGA. This CDR3 has 13 amino acids. V was shortened by 0 bases and J by 10 bases, with 12 bases between the two germline ends. Here the CDR3 DNA reads TGTGCCAGCAGCTTAACGATGGGGGGTGCAGCTTTCTTT. The encoded protein is CASSLTMGGAAFF.

The CDR3 DNA sequence: TGTGCCAGTAGTTGGGGCAGGGTCGATGGCTACACCTTC. Translated: CASSWGRVDGYTF. The chain uses TRBV19 and TRBJ1-2; a weak D match, TRBD1 (5 bases). Trimming took 5 bases from V and 6 from J, leaving 13 bases between them. Germline values: CDR1 LNHDA, CDR2 SQIVND (reference sequence). This CDR3 is 13 amino acids long. Variable domain in full (rest from reference TRBV19 and TRBJ1-2): DGGITQSPKYLFRKEGQNVTLSCEQNLNHDAMYWYRQDPGQGLRLIYYSQIVNDFQKGDIAEGYSVSREKKESFPLTVTSAQKNPTAFYLCASSWGRVDGYTFGSGTRLTVV.

J is TRBJ1-5 and V is TRBV7-4; D possibly corresponds to TRBD1 (5 bases). Germline CDR1 reads SGHVT; CDR2 reads SQSDAQ. The CDR3 covers 16 residues. V lost 7 bases and J 6 bases, leaving 22 bases between the germline ends. CDR3 DNA sequence: TGTGCCAGCACCACCGAACTCAGGGTCTTCGGTCAGCCCCAGCATTTT. This encodes CASTTELRVFGQPQHF.